This T cell receptor beta chain was captured in a study of chemoradiotherapy in HPV16-positive cancers. Across the study: A couple of HPV16-positive patients' cells yielded candidate HPV-specific clones and common motifs.

A note on this clone: The antigen is not known.

Study-wide findings and caveats: Better recurrence-free survival went with HPV-responsive T-cell expansion in HPV16-positive patients. Candidate HPV-specific clones and E7-related TCR motifs grew in tumor during treatment.

Only in-frame clones appear in the TCRdb table, and some are missing; sequencing was by immunoSEQ multiplex PCR. The data show around 29,000 clones, about 94% seen once. Samples were taken several times over chemoradiotherapy. The source of this sequence is a human donor with HPV-associated anogenital cancer. This material consisted of blood, taken from a patient who underwent chemoradiotherapy.

CDR3 sequence: CAPRPPTSGREEEQFF. The CDR3 DNA follows: TGTGCCCCCCGTCCCCCGACTAGCGGGAGGGAGGAGGAGCAGTTCTTC. The rearrangement links TRBV9 to TRBJ2-1; 14 positions agree with TRBD2. The germline gives CDR1 SGDLS, CDR2 YYNGEE. The J segment lost 10 bases and the V segment lost 10 bases, leaving 16 bases of the junction unmatched. This CDR3 spans 16 amino acids.